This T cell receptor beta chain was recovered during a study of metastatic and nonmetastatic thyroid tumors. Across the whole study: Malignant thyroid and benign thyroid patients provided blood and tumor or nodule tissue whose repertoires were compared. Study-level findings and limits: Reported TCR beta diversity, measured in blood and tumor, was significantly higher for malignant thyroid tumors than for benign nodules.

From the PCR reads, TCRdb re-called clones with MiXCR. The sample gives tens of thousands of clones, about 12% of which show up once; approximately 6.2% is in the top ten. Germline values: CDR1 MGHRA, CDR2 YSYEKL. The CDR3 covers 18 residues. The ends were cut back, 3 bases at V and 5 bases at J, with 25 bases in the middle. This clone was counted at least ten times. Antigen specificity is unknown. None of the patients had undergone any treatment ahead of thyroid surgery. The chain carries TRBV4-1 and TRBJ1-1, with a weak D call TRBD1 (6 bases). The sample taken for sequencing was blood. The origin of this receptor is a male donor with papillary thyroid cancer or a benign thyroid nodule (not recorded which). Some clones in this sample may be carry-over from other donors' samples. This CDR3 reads CASSHTLRDTALETEAFF. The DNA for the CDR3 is TGCGCCAGCAGCCATACCCTCCGGGACACGGCACTGGAAACTGAAGCTTTCTTT.